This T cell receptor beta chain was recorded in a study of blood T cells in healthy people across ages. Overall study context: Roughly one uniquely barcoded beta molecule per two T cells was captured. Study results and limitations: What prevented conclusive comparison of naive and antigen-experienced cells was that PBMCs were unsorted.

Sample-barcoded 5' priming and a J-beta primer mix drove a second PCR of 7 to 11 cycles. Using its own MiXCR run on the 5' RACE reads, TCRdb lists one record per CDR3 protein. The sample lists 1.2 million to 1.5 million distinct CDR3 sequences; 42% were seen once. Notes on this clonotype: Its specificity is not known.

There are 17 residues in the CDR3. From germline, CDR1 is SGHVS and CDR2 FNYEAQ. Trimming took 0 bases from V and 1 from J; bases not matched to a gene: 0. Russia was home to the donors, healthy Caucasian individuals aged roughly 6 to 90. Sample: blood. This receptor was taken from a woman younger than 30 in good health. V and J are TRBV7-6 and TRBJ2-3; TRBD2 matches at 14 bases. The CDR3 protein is CASSLATSGRGTDTQYF. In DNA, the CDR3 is TGTGCCAGCAGCTTAGCGACTAGCGGGAGGGGCACAGATACGCAGTATTTT. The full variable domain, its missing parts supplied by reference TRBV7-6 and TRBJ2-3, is GAGVSQSPRYKVTKRGQDVALRCDPISGHVSLYWYRQALGQGPEFLTYFNYEAQQDKSGLPNDRFSAERPEGSISTLTIQRTEQRDSAMYRCASSLATSGRGTDTQYFGPGTRLTVL.